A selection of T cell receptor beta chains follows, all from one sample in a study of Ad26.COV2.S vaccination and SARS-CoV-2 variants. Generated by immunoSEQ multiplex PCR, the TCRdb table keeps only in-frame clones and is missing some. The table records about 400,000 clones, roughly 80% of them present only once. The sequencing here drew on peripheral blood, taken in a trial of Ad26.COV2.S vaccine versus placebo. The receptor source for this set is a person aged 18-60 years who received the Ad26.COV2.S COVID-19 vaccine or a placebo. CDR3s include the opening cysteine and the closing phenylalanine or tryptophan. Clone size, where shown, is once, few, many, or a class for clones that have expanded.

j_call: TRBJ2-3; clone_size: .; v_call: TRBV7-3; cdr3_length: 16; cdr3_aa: CASSHPTSGAVDTQYF
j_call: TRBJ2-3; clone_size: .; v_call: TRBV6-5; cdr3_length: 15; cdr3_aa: CASSYSGPGTDTQYF
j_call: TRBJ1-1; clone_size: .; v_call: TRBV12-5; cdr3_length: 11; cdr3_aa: CASDSGLEAFF
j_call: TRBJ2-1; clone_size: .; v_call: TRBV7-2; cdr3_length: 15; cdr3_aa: CASSYTGTALGRQFF
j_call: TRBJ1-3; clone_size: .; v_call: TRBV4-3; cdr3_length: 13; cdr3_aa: CASSPGSRNTIYF
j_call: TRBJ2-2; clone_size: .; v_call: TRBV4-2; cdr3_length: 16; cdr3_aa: CASSQDLPGSTGELFF
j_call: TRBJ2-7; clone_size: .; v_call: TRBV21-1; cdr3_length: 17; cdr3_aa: CASVRDNQPQVSYEQYF
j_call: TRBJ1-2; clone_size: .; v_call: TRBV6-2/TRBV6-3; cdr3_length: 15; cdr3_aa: CASSSGTGGFYGYTF
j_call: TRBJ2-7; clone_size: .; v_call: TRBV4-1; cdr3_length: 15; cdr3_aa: CASSQDGRDSREQYF
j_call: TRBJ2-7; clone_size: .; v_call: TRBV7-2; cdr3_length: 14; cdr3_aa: CASSLRRESIEQYF
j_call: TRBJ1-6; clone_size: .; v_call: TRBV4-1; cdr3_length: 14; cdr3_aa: CASSQRTANSPLHF
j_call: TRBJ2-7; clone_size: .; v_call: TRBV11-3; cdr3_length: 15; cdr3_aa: CASRVGLAGGYEQYF
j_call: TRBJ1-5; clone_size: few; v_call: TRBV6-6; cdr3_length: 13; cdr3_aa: CASIEGLGQPQHF
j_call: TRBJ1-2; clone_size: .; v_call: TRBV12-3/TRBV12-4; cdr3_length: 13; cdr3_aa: CASSLRANYGYTF
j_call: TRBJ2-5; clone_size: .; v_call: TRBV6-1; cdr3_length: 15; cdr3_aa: CASSEEVGGRETQYF
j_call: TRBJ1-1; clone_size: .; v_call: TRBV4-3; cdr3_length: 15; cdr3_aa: CASSRLMDVNTEAFF
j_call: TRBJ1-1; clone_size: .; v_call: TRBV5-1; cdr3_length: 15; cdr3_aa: CASSLGYRGNTEAFF
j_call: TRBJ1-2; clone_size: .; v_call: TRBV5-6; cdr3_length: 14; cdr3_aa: CASSFRGANYGYTF
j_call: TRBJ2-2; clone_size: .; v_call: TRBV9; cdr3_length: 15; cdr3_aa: CASSPGLAGGGELFF
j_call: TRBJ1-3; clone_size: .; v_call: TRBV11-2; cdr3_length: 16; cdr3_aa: CASSSPPGKRGNTIYF
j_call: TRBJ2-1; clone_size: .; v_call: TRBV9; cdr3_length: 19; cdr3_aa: CASSERGLRSGSPYNEQFF
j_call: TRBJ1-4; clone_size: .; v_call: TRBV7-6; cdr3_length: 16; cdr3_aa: CASSLGTPSTNEKLFF
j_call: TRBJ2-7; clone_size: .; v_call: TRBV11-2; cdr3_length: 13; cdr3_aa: CASSLDRVHEQYF
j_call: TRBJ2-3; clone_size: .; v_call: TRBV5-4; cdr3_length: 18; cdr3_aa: CASSLGPDSQRTPDTQYF
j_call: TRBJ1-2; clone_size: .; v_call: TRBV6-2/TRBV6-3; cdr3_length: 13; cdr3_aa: CASSYSDIHGYTF
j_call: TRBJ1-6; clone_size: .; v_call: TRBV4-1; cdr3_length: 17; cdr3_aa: CASSRFPIGQDNSPLHF
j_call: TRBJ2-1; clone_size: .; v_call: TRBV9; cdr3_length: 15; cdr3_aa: CASSQPGTFYNEQFF
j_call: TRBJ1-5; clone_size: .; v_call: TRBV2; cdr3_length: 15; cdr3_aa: CASRAWTGPNQPQHF
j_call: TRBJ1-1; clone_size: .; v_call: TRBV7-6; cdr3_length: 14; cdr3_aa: CASSLKPHLIEAFF
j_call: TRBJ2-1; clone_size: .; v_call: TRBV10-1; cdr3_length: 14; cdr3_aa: CASSPGTTLNEQFF
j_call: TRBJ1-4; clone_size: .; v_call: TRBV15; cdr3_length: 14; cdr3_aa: CATSLSPEDEKLFF
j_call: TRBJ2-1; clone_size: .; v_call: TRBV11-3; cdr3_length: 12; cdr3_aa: CASSRAPNEQFF